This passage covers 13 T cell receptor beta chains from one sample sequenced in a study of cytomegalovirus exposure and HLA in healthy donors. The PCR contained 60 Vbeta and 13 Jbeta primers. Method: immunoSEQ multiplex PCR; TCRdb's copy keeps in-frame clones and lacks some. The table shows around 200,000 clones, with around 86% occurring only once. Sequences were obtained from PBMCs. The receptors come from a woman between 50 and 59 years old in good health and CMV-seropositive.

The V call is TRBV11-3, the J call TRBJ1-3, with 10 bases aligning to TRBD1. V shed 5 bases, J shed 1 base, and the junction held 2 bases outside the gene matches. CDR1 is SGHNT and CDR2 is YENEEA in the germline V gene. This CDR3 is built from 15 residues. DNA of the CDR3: TGTGCCAGCAGCCGGGACAGGGGTTCTGGAAACACCATATATTTT. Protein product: CASSRDRGSGNTIYF.

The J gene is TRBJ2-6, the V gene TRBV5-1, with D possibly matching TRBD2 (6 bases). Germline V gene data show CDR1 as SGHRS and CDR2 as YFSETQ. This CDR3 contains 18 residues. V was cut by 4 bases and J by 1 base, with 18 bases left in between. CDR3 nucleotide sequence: TGCGCCAGCAGCCCAACGGAGGGTGCGAAGTCTGGGGCCAACGTCCTGACTTTC. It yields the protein CASSPTEGAKSGANVLTF.

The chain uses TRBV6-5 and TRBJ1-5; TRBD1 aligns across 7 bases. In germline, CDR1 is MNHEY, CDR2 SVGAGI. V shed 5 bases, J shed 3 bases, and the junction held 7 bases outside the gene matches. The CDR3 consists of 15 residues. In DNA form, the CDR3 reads TGTGCCAGCAGTCAAACAGGGGAACTCAATCAGCCCCAGCATTTT. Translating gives CASSQTGELNQPQHF.

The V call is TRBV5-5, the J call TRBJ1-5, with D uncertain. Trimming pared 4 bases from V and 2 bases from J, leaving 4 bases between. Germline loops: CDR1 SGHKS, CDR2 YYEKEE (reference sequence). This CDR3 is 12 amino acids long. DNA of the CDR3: TGTGCCAGCAGCCCTGGCAATCAGCCCCAGCATTTT. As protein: CASSPGNQPQHF.

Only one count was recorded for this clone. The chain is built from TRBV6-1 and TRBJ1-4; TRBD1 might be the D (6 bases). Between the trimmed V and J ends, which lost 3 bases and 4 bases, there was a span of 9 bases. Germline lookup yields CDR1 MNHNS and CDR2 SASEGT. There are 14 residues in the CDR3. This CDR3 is CASSEAGDNEKLFF. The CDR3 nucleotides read TGTGCCAGCAGTGAGGCAGGGGATAATGAAAAACTGTTTTTT.

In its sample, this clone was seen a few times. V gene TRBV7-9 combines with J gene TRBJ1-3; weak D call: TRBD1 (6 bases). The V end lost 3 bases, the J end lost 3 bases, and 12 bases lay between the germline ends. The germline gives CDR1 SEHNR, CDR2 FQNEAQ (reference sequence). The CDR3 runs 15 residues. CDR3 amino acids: CASSLVQGSGNTIYF. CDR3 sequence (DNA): TGTGCCAGCAGCTTGGTACAGGGCAGTGGAAACACCATATATTTT.

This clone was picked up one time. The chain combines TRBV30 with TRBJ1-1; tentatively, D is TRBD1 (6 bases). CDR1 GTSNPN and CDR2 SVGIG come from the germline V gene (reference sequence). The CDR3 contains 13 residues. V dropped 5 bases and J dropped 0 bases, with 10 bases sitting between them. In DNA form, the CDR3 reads TGTGCCTGGGCCGGACAGCTGAACACTGAAGCTTTCTTT. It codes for CAWAGQLNTEAFF.

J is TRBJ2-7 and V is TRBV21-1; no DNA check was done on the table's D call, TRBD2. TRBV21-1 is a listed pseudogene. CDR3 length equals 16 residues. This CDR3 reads CASIKPPRRGGCEQYF. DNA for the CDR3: TGTGCCAGCATCAAACCCCCTCGGCGCGGGGGGTGCGAGCAGTACTTC.

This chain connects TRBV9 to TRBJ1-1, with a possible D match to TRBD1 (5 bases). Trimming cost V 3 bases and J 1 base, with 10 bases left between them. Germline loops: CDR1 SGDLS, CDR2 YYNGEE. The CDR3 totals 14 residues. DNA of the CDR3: TGTGCCAGCAGCGCCTTAACAGGGAACACTGAAGCTTTCTTT. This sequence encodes CASSALTGNTEAFF.

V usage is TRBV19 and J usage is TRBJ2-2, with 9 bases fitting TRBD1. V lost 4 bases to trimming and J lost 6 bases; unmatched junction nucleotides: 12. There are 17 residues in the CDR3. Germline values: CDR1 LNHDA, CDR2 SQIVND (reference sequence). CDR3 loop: CASSRAPQGARAGELFF. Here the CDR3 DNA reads TGTGCCAGTAGTAGGGCCCCACAGGGGGCGAGGGCCGGGGAGCTGTTTTTT.

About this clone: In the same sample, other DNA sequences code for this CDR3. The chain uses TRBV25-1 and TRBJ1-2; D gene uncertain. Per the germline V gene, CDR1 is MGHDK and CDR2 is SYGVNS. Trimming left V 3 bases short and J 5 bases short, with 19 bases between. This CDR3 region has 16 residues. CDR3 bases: TGTGCCAGCAGTGATTACAATACGGGCCGGAGGTATGGCTACACCTTC. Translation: CASSDYNTGRRYGYTF.

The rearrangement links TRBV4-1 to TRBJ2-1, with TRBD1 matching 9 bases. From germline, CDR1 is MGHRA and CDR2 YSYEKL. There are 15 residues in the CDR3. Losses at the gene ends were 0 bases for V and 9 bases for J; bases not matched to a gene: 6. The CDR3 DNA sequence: TGCGCCAGCAGCCAAGATCCGGACAGGGGCAGTGAGCAGTTCTTC. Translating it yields CASSQDPDRGSEQFF.

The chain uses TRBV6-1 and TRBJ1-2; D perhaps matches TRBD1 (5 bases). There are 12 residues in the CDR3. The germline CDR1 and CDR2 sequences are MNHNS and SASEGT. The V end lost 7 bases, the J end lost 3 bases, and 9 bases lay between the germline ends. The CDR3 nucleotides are TGTGCCAGCACCCAAGGGGACTATGGCTACACCTTC. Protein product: CASTQGDYGYTF.